This T cell receptor beta chain was recovered during a study of T cell changes during pregnancy in multiple sclerosis. This CDR3 has 13 amino acids. The germline V and J ends were trimmed by 5 bases and 4 bases, with 11 bases remaining between them. Germline lookup yields CDR1 SGHTA and CDR2 FQGTGA. Clones were sequenced by immunoSEQ multiplex PCR, and TCRdb holds only the in-frame ones, with some missing. Among about 38,000 clones listed, around 92% were seen once. Sequenced material: CD8+ T cells from peripheral blood mononuclear cells, taken after pregnancy. The chain combines TRBV7-3 with TRBJ2-5, with TRBD2 as a possible D gene (6 bases). The clonotype comes from a female donor with multiple sclerosis, enrolled in a pregnancy study. The CDR3 loop reads CASSPWGGETQYF. The CDR3 nucleotides are TGTGCCAGCAGCCCTTGGGGAGGAGAGACCCAGTACTTC.